The clone carrying this T cell receptor (beta chain) was recorded at least ten times. The antigen is not known. The CDR3 is made up of 14 amino acids. Trimming removed 2 bases at V and 7 bases at J, with 15 bases between. Germline-derived CDR1 and CDR2 are MNHEY and SVGAGI. TCRdb re-called the 5' RACE reads through MiXCR, storing one row per CDR3 protein. The sample includes approximately 500,000 distinct CDR3 sequences, 20% to 30% of them seen just once. The data were taken from a study of T-cell memory formation after mild COVID-19. Findings of the study overall: Balance between CD4 and CD8 was seen in clones contracting day 15 to 85, and a CD4+ lean was seen in later expanders. Whether second-wave clones peaking at day 37 were SARS-CoV-2 specific went unconfirmed.

The chain joins TRBV6-5 to TRBJ2-7; D remains unclear. Sequencing was carried out using PBMCs or a T cell subset sorted from them (not recorded which). The origin of this receptor is an adult woman who had mild COVID-19 (a few samples of this study predate the infection). Cell type and time point are not known. CDR3 bases: TGTGCCAGCAGTTACGATGCGGTACGAACGGAGCAGTACTTC. Translation gives CASSYDAVRTEQYF.